Presented here are 18 T cell receptor beta chains from one specimen sequenced in a study of blood T cell repertoires in COVID-19. The repertoire was sequenced with immunoSEQ multiplex PCR; TCRdb's copy has only in-frame clones and lacks some. The sample has 450,000 or so clones; 80% to 90% are singletons. The sample was peripheral blood. The source is a man aged 18 to 30 with COVID-19, enrolled during active disease.

This clone occurred once. The chain recombines TRBV25-1 with TRBJ2-5, with D uncertain. Per the germline V gene, CDR1 is MGHDK and CDR2 is SYGVNS. CDR3 length: 13 amino acids. Trimming left V 3 bases short and J 1 base short, with 6 bases between. DNA of the CDR3: TGTGCCAGCAGTGATTACAGCCAAGAGACCCAGTACTTC. This codes for CASSDYSQETQYF.

The genes are TRBV7-9 and TRBJ2-4; TRBD2 matches at 9 bases. The CDR3 runs 15 residues. From germline, CDR1 is SEHNR and CDR2 FQNEAQ (reference sequence). The V segment lost 5 bases and the J segment 6 bases; nucleotides outside the gene matches: 8. CDR3 bases: TGTGCCAGCAGCACGGGAGCGGGGGGACCAAACATTCAGTACTTC. It codes for CASSTGAGGPNIQYF.

The V gene is TRBV9, the J gene TRBJ2-3; perhaps TRBD1 as D (5 bases). The CDR3 covers 15 residues. The germline gives CDR1 SGDLS, CDR2 YYNGEE. Trimming shortened V by 1 base and J by 2 bases, and 11 bases separated the two germline ends. CDR3 region: CASSVIGAATDTQYF. The CDR3 DNA sequence: TGTGCCAGCAGCGTAATAGGGGCCGCCACAGATACGCAGTATTTT.

This chain links TRBV6-2 or TRBV6-3 with TRBJ2-5; D not certain. The V and J ends lost 5 bases and 2 bases respectively, with 12 bases between them. Germline assignment: CDR1 MNHEY and CDR2 SVGEGT. The CDR3 is made up of 14 amino acids. DNA for the CDR3: TGTGCCAGCAGTGTTCCTAATTCTCAAGAGACCCAGTACTTC. Its translation: CASSVPNSQETQYF.

The chain has TRBV6-4 and TRBJ1-5, with unresolved D. V was shortened by 7 bases and J by 9 bases, with 7 bases between the two germline ends. Looked up from germline, CDR1 is MRHNA and CDR2 is SNTAGT. The CDR3 has 10 amino acids. DNA for the CDR3: TGTGCCAGCAATACCGGGCCCCAGCATTTT. Translating gives CASNTGPQHF.

To note about this clone: The same CDR3 arises from other DNA sequences in this sample as well. The genes are TRBV12-3 or TRBV12-4 and TRBJ2-7, with D possibly TRBD1 on 6 matching bases. This CDR3 region has 12 residues. V dropped 3 bases and J dropped 5 bases, with 8 bases sitting between them. CDR3 protein: CASSFRGHEQYF. CDR3 DNA: TGTGCCAGCAGTTTCAGGGGCCACGAGCAGTACTTC.

The chain joins TRBV15 to TRBJ2-1; possible D gene TRBD1, 5 bases. The germline gives CDR1 LNHNV, CDR2 YYDKDF (reference sequence). Trimming stripped 3 bases from V and 5 bases from J, with 26 bases between. This CDR3 is 19 amino acids long. The CDR3 reads CATSRELPGASLSHNEQFF. Written as DNA, the CDR3 is TGTGCCACCAGCAGGGAACTGCCTGGGGCCTCTTTATCACACAATGAGCAGTTCTTC.

The rearrangement links TRBV27 to TRBJ2-3; D is perhaps TRBD1 (6 bases). CDR1 MNHEY and CDR2 SMNVEV come from the germline V gene (reference sequence). Between the trimmed V and J ends, which lost 6 bases and 6 bases, there was a span of 16 bases. The CDR3 sequence is 14 residues long. The CDR3 sequence is CASRYRERADTQYF. The DNA for the CDR3 is TGTGCCAGCAGGTACAGGGAGCGTGCGGATACGCAGTATTTT.

The rearrangement uses TRBV7-9 and TRBJ2-1; 12 nucleotides agree with TRBD2. The V gene's germline CDR1 is SEHNR and CDR2 FQNEAQ (reference sequence). The CDR3 is 15 amino acids. V shed 5 bases and J 9 bases; nucleotides not matched to a gene: 8. CDR3 in amino acids: CASSERLAGVGEQFF. CDR3 coding DNA: TGTGCCAGCAGCGAGAGACTAGCGGGAGTCGGTGAGCAGTTCTTC.

The chain uses TRBV28 and TRBJ1-2, with D unclear. CDR1 is MDHEN and CDR2 is SYDVKM in the germline V gene. Between the trimmed V and J ends, which lost 10 bases and 4 bases, there was a span of 13 bases. The length of the CDR3 is 12 residues. The CDR3 region has the DNA TGTGCCACCAGGCCACCTACCTATGGCTACACCTTC. Its protein product is CATRPPTYGYTF.

V and J are TRBV5-8 and TRBJ2-3; D might be TRBD2 (6 bases). The CDR3 has 13 amino acids. The V end was cut by 8 bases, the J end by 4 bases, with 14 bases between. Looked up from germline, CDR1 is SGHTS and CDR2 is YDEGEE. The CDR3 loop reads CASINPGADTQYF. The CDR3 nucleotides are TGTGCCAGTATCAATCCGGGGGCAGATACGCAGTATTTT.

This clone is a singleton in its sample. J is TRBJ2-3 and V is TRBV10-2; TRBD2 might be the D (7 bases). From germline, CDR1 is WSHSY and CDR2 SAAADI. The CDR3 is 18 amino acids. The V and J ends lost 6 bases and 2 bases respectively, with 24 bases between them. CDR3 in amino acids: CASRGRGGHLIHTDTQYF. The CDR3 DNA follows: TGCGCCAGCAGGGGCCGCGGGGGACACCTAATTCACACAGATACGCAGTATTTT.

The chain is built from TRBV5-1 and TRBJ2-1, with a possible D match to TRBD1 (5 bases). V was trimmed by 0 bases and J by 6 bases, leaving 16 bases between them. The CDR3 length is 16 residues. The V gene's germline CDR1 is SGHRS and CDR2 YFSETQ. CDR3 residues: CASSLDNAARANEQFF. For the CDR3, the DNA is TGCGCCAGCAGCTTGGATAATGCGGCCAGGGCCAATGAGCAGTTCTTC.

V gene TRBV7-2 combines with J gene TRBJ1-1; D is unclear. The V and J ends lost 2 bases and 3 bases respectively, with 13 bases between them. Germline lookup yields CDR1 SGHTA and CDR2 FQGNSA. The CDR3 length is 15 residues. In nucleotides, the CDR3 is TGTGCCAGCAGCTTAAATCTCCGAGTGGACACTGAAGCTTTCTTT. Its translation: CASSLNLRVDTEAFF.

J is TRBJ1-2 and V is TRBV5-4, with 9 bases aligning to TRBD1. CDR1 and CDR2 (germline): SGHNT, YYREEE (reference sequence). V lost 5 bases, J lost 10 bases, and 12 bases stayed unmatched. The CDR3 contains 14 residues. This CDR3 is CASRSSRDREPYTF. The DNA of the CDR3 is TGTGCCAGCAGGAGCAGCCGGGACAGGGAACCCTACACCTTC.

The chain links TRBV4-1 to TRBJ2-2; TRBD2 might be the D (5 bases). Germline lookup yields CDR1 MGHRA and CDR2 YSYEKL. Trimming pared 2 bases from V and 0 bases from J, leaving 10 bases between. The CDR3 totals 16 residues. The CDR3 DNA sequence: TGCGCCAGCAGCCAATTCGACTATACGAACACCGGGGAGCTGTTTTTT. Its translation is CASSQFDYTNTGELFF.

V and J are TRBV19 and TRBJ1-6, with D unresolved. Germline V gene lookup returns CDR1 LNHDA and CDR2 SQIVND (reference sequence). This CDR3 has 16 residues. The V gene lost 6 bases and the J gene lost 8 bases, with 20 bases spanning the gap. CDR3 sequence reads: CASSLAGVGFDSPLHF. As DNA, the CDR3 is TGTGCCAGTAGCCTGGCTGGAGTTGGTTTTGATTCACCCCTCCACTTT.

The CDR3 sequence: CASYLGQGLYEQYF. The CDR3 DNA follows: TGCGCCAGCTACTTGGGACAGGGACTCTACGAGCAGTACTTC. The chain couples TRBV5-1 to TRBJ2-7; 9 nucleotides line up with TRBD1. Per the germline V gene, CDR1 is SGHRS and CDR2 is YFSETQ. The length of the CDR3 is 14 residues. The junction had 8 bases not matched to a gene; V was cut back by 7 bases and J by 3 bases.